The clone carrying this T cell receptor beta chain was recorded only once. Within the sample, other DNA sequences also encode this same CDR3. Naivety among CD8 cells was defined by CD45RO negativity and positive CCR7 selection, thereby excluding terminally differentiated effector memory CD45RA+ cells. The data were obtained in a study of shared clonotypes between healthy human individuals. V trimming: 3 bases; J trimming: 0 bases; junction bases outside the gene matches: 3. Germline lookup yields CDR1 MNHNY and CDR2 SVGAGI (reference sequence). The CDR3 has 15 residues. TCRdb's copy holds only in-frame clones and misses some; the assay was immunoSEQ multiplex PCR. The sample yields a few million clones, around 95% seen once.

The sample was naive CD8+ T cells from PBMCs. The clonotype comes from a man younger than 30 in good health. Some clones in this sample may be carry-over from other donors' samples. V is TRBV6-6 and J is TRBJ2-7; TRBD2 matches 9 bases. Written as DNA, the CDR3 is TGTGCCAGCAGTTATAGCGGGGGAAGCTCCTACGAGCAGTACTTC. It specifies CASSYSGGSSYEQYF.